Listed below are T cell receptor beta chains from one sample, sequenced in a study of blood T cell repertoires in COVID-19. Some clones are missing from TCRdb's copy, which holds only in-frame ones; the method was immunoSEQ multiplex PCR. The table includes hundreds of thousands of clones, about 87% detected once. Material for sequencing was peripheral blood. The receptors originated from a human donor in a cohort sampled during active COVID-19. Each CDR3 is given with its conserved first and last residue. The D gene is left open where the match is weak. Where a row states a size, it is once, few, many or the class of an expanded clone; other rows omit it.

TRBJ1-2	NA	NA	TRBV27	TGTGCCAGCAGTCCTCTCAAAGAGGGAGGCGGGAGCGGCTACACCTTC	CASSPLKEGGGSGYTF
TRBJ2-2	TRBD2	NA	TRBV29-1	TGCAGCGTTGGTACTAGCGGGAACACCGGGGAGCTGTTTTTT	CSVGTSGNTGELFF
TRBJ2-7	TRBD1	NA	TRBV3-1/TRBV3-2	TGTGCCAGCAGCCGCACAGGGGGCTTTGCCGAGCAGTACTTC	CASSRTGGFAEQYF
TRBJ2-5	TRBD2	NA	TRBV5-1	TGCGCCAGCAGCAGAGATACCGGGACTAGGAGAGAGACCCAGTACTTC	CASSRDTGTRRETQYF
TRBJ1-2	NA	NA	TRBV27	TGTGCCAGCAGAATCCGGGGAGGGAAGTACGGGAACTATGGCTACACCTTC	CASRIRGGKYGNYGYTF
TRBJ1-3	NA	once	TRBV6-1	TGTGCCAGCAGTGAAGCTCAGGGCATCGGAAACACCATATATTTT	CASSEAQGIGNTIYF
TRBJ1-1	NA	NA	TRBV6-1	TGTGCCAGCAGCATCTCAGTGGGAGCTGAAGCTTTCTTT	CASSISVGAEAFF
TRBJ2-3	TRBD1	NA	TRBV29-1	TGCAGCGTCGAACCGACAGGGGCCCAAGGAGATACGCAGTATTTT	CSVEPTGAQGDTQYF
TRBJ2-7	TRBD1	NA	TRBV7-8	TGTGCCAGCAGCTTAGCTGGGACAGGGGGCGAGCAGTACTTC	CASSLAGTGGEQYF
TRBJ2-2	TRBD1	once	TRBV19	TGTGCCAGTAGTATAGATCCTGGACAGGGCATCTCCCGGGGGGAGCTGTTTTTT	CASSIDPGQGISRGELFF
TRBJ2-1	TRBD2	once	TRBV2	TGTGCCAGCAGGGCGGGACTAGCGGGAGGGCGGAATGAGCAGTTCTTC	CASRAGLAGGRNEQFF
TRBJ2-7	NA	NA	TRBV7-8	TGTGCCAGCAGCCTAGCAGGGGCCTTAGTCCCCTACGAGCAGTACTTC	CASSLAGALVPYEQYF
TRBJ2-5	TRBD2	NA	TRBV9	TGTGCCAGCAGCGTAGGACTAGCGGGGTACCAAGAGACCCAGTACTTC	CASSVGLAGYQETQYF
TRBJ2-1	NA	once	TRBV5-6	TGTGCCAGCAGCTTGGAGGTCGGGCAGGGATTGTACAATGAGCAGTTCTTC	CASSLEVGQGLYNEQFF
TRBJ2-5	TRBD2	NA	TRBV5-1	TGCGCCAGCAGCTTAGGACTAGCGGGACCAGGCGGAGAGACCCAGTACTTC	CASSLGLAGPGGETQYF
TRBJ1-6	NA	NA	TRBV10-3	TGTGCCATCAGTGAGAGGGGAGGGAATTCACCCCTCCACTTT	CAISERGGNSPLHF
TRBJ1-2	NA	NA	TRBV14	TGTGCCAGCAGCGTCACCAGGACAAACTATGGCTACACCTTC	CASSVTRTNYGYTF
TRBJ2-3	NA	NA	TRBV19	TGTGCCAGTAGTTTCAACCCAGGCACAGATACGCAGTATTTT	CASSFNPGTDTQYF
TRBJ2-7	TRBD1	NA	TRBV24-1	TGTGCCACCAGTGATCCCGGGACAGTTAGGCACGAGCAGTACTTC	CATSDPGTVRHEQYF
TRBJ2-1	TRBD1	NA	TRBV18	TGTGCCAGCTCACGACCTACCCTCAATGTACAGGGGAACAATGAGCAGTTCTTC	CASSRPTLNVQGNNEQFF
TRBJ1-4	NA	NA	TRBV6-5	TGTGCCAGCAGTTACTCACAGGGCAATGAAAAACTGTTTTTT	CASSYSQGNEKLFF
TRBJ1-5	TRBD1	NA	TRBV9	TGTGCCAGCAGCGATGGGACAGCCATCAATCAGCCCCAGCATTTT	CASSDGTAINQPQHF
TRBJ2-2	NA	NA	TRBV13	TGTGCCAGCAGCTTGAATAGGGGCGGGGAGCTGTTTTTT	CASSLNRGGELFF
TRBJ1-3	TRBD1	NA	TRBV9	TGTGCCAGCAGCGGGACAGGGCCCGGAAACACCATATATTTT	CASSGTGPGNTIYF
TRBJ2-3	NA	NA	TRBV5-1	TGCGCCAGCAGCAAAGACTGGGGCACAGATACGCAGTATTTT	CASSKDWGTDTQYF
TRBJ1-2	TRBD1	NA	TRBV6-5	TGTGCCAGCAGCGGGCGGGGCAGGGGGTCAGGCGGCTACACCTTC	CASSGRGRGSGGYTF
TRBJ2-5	TRBD2	NA	TRBV7-6	TGTGCCAGCAGCTTGAGAGGGAGACTACTAGCGGGGTCTCAAGAGACCCAGTACTTC	CASSLRGRLLAGSQETQYF
TRBJ2-2	NA	NA	TRBV27	TGTGCCAGCAGAAATCGGGGAGCGAACACCGGGGAGCTGTTTTTT	CASRNRGANTGELFF
TRBJ1-4	TRBD1	NA	TRBV27	TGTGCCAGCAGTTTATTCCGAGGGGGCGGGGAAAAACTGTTTTTT	CASSLFRGGGEKLFF
TRBJ1-1	NA	NA	TRBV11-2	TGTGCCAGCACCACATTGGTGAACACTGAAGCTTTCTTT	CASTTLVNTEAFF
TRBJ2-1	TRBD2	NA	TRBV30	TGTGCCTGGAGGTATGGGAGGGCCGTTGGTGAGCAGTTCTTC	CAWRYGRAVGEQFF
TRBJ1-3	NA	once	TRBV10-3	TGTGCCATCAGTGCGGGGTCAGGGGATGGAAACACCATATATTTT	CAISAGSGDGNTIYF
TRBJ1-2	TRBD1	NA	TRBV28	TGTGCCAGCAGAACACAGGGGGCGTTTGGCTACACCTTC	CASRTQGAFGYTF
TRBJ2-7	TRBD2	NA	TRBV5-6	TGTGCCAGCAGCTTGGGGCGTCGGGGGGACGAGCAGTACTTC	CASSLGRRGDEQYF
TRBJ2-3	NA	NA	TRBV24-1	TGTGCCACCAGTGACCCCGTGGCAGGGGCGGGAGATACGCAGTATTTT	CATSDPVAGAGDTQYF
TRBJ1-4	TRBD1	NA	TRBV27	TGTGCCAGCAGTTTATCATGGGACAGCCGTAATGAAAAACTGTTTTTT	CASSLSWDSRNEKLFF
TRBJ2-7	TRBD1	NA	TRBV10-3	TGTGCCATCAGCCCTCCGACAGGGCCCTACGAGCAGTACTTC	CAISPPTGPYEQYF
TRBJ2-1	TRBD1	NA	TRBV2	TGTGCCAGCAGTGTACAGGGGTACAATGAGCAGTTCTTC	CASSVQGYNEQFF
TRBJ2-2	TRBD2	NA	TRBV7-3	TGTGCCAGCAGCTTACTAGCGGGGGCCGGGGAGCTGTTTTTT	CASSLLAGAGELFF
TRBJ2-2	TRBD2	NA	TRBV7-3	TGTGCCAGCAGCCCCTCGACTAGCGGGGGGGCCTCGGGCACCGGGGAGCTGTTTTTT	CASSPSTSGGASGTGELFF
TRBJ2-1	NA	NA	TRBV28	TGTGCCAGCAGACCGGGACAAGCCTACAATGAGCAGTTCTTC	CASRPGQAYNEQFF
TRBJ1-1	TRBD1	NA	TRBV29-1	TGCAGCGTTGTAGTATCGACAGGGTCTTTGGCTTTCTTT	CSVVVSTGSLAFF
TRBJ1-2	NA	once	TRBV25-1	TGTGCCAGCAGTGAAACAGGGTATAGTGGCTACACCTTC	CASSETGYSGYTF
TRBJ1-5	NA	NA	TRBV12-2	TGTGCAAGTCGCTTAGCCATCGGGACTGATAGCAATCAGCCCCAGCATTTT	CASRLAIGTDSNQPQHF
TRBJ1-6	TRBD1	NA	TRBV2	TGTGCCAGCAGTTATGCCGGGACAGGGGAAGAATCACCCCTCCACTTT	CASSYAGTGEESPLHF
TRBJ1-4	TRBD1	NA	TRBV15	TGTGCCACCAGCAGAGATATAACAGGGGGGGAAAAACTGTTTTTT	CATSRDITGGEKLFF
TRBJ2-3	NA	NA	TRBV7-3	TGTGCCAGCAGCTTAACGGTCGGGACAGATACGCAGTATTTT	CASSLTVGTDTQYF
TRBJ2-5	NA	NA	TRBV4-1	TGCGCCAGCAGCCAAGCCGTATCAGAGACCCAGTACTTC	CASSQAVSETQYF
TRBJ1-5	NA	NA	TRBV5-6	TGTGCCAGCAGCTTGGGAGCAGGCCTTGCCACCAATCAGCCCCAGCATTTT	CASSLGAGLATNQPQHF